This paragraph covers one T cell receptor (beta chain) sequence. The sample is drawn from a study of shared clonotypes between healthy human individuals. The length of the CDR3 is 14 residues. Trimming stripped 3 bases from V and 3 bases from J, with 14 bases between. The germline gives CDR1 GTSNPN, CDR2 SVGIG (reference sequence). CD8 cells regarded as naive lacked CD45RO, were positively chosen for CCR7, and omitted terminally differentiated effector memory CD45RA+ cells. Produced via immunoSEQ multiplex PCR; TCRdb's table is partial and in-frame only. The sample has about 550,000 clones; nearly 97% are singletons.

The chain couples TRBV30 to TRBJ1-1; D is unclear. Sequencing was performed on naive CD8+ T cells sorted from blood. This clonotype was obtained from a woman in her 30s in good health. Here the CDR3 reads CAWSSVGIDTEAFF. The CDR3 nucleotides are TGTGCCTGGAGCTCGGTTGGCATAGACACTGAAGCTTTCTTT.